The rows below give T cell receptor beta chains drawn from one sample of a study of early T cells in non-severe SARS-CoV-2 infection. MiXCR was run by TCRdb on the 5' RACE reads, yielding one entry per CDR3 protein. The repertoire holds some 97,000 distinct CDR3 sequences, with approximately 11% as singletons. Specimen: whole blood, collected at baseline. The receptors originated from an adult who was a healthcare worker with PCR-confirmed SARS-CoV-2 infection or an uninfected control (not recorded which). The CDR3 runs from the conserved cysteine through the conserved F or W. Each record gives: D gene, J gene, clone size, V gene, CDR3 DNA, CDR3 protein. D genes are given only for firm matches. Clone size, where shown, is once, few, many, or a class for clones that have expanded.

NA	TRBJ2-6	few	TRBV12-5	TGTGCTAGTGGATCCGGACAGCTCTCTGGGGCCAACGTCCTGACTTTC	CASGSGQLSGANVLTF
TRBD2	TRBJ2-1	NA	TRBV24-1	TGTGCCACCAGTGCCCAGCGGGAGCCGTTCGGTGAGCAGTTCTTC	CATSAQREPFGEQFF
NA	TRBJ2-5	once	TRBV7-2	TGTGCCAGCAGCTTCGGGGAAGAGACCCAGTACTTC	CASSFGEETQYF
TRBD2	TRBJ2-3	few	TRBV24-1	TGTGCCACCAGTGATTCGACCCGGGGGGGTGCTGGGGAAGATACGCAGTATTTT	CATSDSTRGGAGEDTQYF
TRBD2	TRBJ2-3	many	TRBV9	TGTGCCAGCAGCGTCACTAGCGGGAGGTCAGATACGCAGTATTTT	CASSVTSGRSDTQYF
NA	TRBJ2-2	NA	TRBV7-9	TGTGCCAGCAGCCTTTACCCCAGGACAGCCCCAAAGACCGGGGAGCTGTTTTTT	CASSLYPRTAPKTGELFF
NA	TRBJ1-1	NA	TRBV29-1	TGCAGCGTTGAAGGACGACTTCGGGCGAACACTGAAGCTTTCTTT	CSVEGRLRANTEAFF
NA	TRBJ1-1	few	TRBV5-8	TGTGCCAGCGATCCAGAGGGACTTCAGAACACTGAAGCTTTCTTT	CASDPEGLQNTEAFF
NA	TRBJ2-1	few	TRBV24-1	TGTGCCACCAGCTTACAGTGGTCCAATGAGCAGTTCTTC	CATSLQWSNEQFF
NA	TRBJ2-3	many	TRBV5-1	TGCGCCAGCAGCCCGTCCAGCGGGACAGATACGCAGTATTTT	CASSPSSGTDTQYF
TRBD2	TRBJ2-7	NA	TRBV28	TGTGCCGGCTCTTCGGGACTAGTCTCCGAGCAGTACTTC	CAGSSGLVSEQYF
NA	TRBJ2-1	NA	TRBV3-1	TGTGCCAGCGGCCAAGACGAGGTCCACAATGAGCAGTTCTTC	CASGQDEVHNEQFF
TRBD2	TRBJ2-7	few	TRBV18	TGTGCCAGCTCACCGGAACCTAGCGGGACCCACGAGCAGTACTTC	CASSPEPSGTHEQYF
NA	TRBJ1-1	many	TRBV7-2	TGTGCCAGCAGTCGCGACAGGTGGAACACTGAAGCTTTCTTT	CASSRDRWNTEAFF
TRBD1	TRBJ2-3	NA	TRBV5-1	TGCGCCAGCAGACGGACAGGGCTGGCGGGGAATACGCAGTATTTT	CASRRTGLAGNTQYF
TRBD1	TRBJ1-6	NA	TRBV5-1	TGCGCCAGCAGCTCCGACAGGGGGACAAATTCACCCCTCCACTTT	CASSSDRGTNSPLHF
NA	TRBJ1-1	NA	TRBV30	TGTGCCTGGAGTCACGGGTTTACTGAAGCTTTCTTT	CAWSHGFTEAFF
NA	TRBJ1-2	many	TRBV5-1	TGCGCCAGCAGCGTGCAGGGGAGTAACGACTATGGCTACACCTTC	CASSVQGSNDYGYTF
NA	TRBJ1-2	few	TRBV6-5	TGTGCCAGCAGCGAAGGGGTTACTAACTATGGCTACACCTTC	CASSEGVTNYGYTF
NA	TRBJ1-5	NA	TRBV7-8	TGTGCCAGCAGCTTCCTAAATCAGCCCCAGCATTTT	CASSFLNQPQHF
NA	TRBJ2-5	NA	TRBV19	TGTGCCAGTAGTATAGATCGACAGACCCAGTACTTC	CASSIDRQTQYF
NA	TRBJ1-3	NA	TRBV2	TGTGCCAGCAGTGGGGGACCGCTCTCTGGAAACACCATATATTTT	CASSGGPLSGNTIYF
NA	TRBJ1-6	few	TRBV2	TGTGCCAGCAGGACCCCGGGGGGCGAAGGGGATTCACCCCTCCACTTT	CASRTPGGEGDSPLHF
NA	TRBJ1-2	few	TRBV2	TGTGCCAGCACTGGATCTGGAGCGGGCTACACCTTC	CASTGSGAGYTF
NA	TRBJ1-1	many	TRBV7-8	TGTGCCACCCAGGGACAACTGAACACTGAAGCTTTCTTT	CATQGQLNTEAFF
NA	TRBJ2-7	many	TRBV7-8	TGTGCCAGCAGCTTAACCGGGATGGTCGGCTACGAGCAGTACTTC	CASSLTGMVGYEQYF
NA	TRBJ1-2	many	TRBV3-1	TGTGCCAGCAGCCCTCAGAGGACAGCGTGGGATGGCTACACCTTC	CASSPQRTAWDGYTF
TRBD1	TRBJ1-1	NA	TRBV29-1	TGCAGCGTGGGACGACAGGGGCCAGAAGCTTTCTTT	CSVGRQGPEAFF
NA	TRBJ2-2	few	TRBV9	TGTGCCAGCAGCGTGCGAGGGGAGAACGCCGGGGAGCTGTTTTTT	CASSVRGENAGELFF